The following is a TCR beta chain sequence with its context. Its specificity is unknown. A read error may produce the germline difference seen at one junction end. The CDR3 has 12 amino acids. Germline CDR1 is SEHNR and CDR2 is FQNEAQ (reference sequence). Though nominally healthy at sampling, donors likely had unrecorded immune exposures. The PCR used 60 Vbeta and 13 Jbeta primers. Generated by immunoSEQ multiplex PCR, the TCRdb table keeps only in-frame clones and is missing some. The listing records tens of thousands of clones. This sample was included in a study of cytomegalovirus exposure and HLA in healthy donors. The overall study: Around 180 million T cells yielded approximately 100 million unique TCR beta sequences, as an earlier analysis found.

Study-level results: There were reportedly fewer N-insertions in an Asian-associated ancestry cluster than the roughly 670-donor mean, in a later analysis. CMV antigen specificity was confirmed in vitro for three CMV-associated chains.

The gene calls are TRBV7-9 and TRBJ1-6; D is ambiguous. This receptor was obtained from a female donor in good health and CMV-seropositive. The specimen sequenced was PBMCs. CDR3 bases: TGTGCCAGCAGCTTTCCTGACTCACCCCTACACTTT. This translates into CASSFPDSPLHF.